The 19 T cell receptor beta chains below come from one sample, sequenced in a study of blood T cell repertoires in COVID-19. The table came from immunoSEQ multiplex PCR; TCRdb's copy has only in-frame clones and leaves some out. The table shows 150,000 to 200,000 clones, with roughly 80% occurring only once. The specimen sequenced was peripheral blood. The receptor source for this set is a man aged 30 to 39 with active or convalescent COVID-19.

This rearrangement joins TRBV7-2 to TRBJ2-3, with TRBD2 as a possible D gene (6 bases). CDR1 is SGHTA, CDR2 FQGNSA, per germline. V lost 3 bases to trimming and J lost 6 bases, with 19 bases between them. The CDR3 is 16 residues long. The CDR3 is CASSFQASAGRDTQYF. The CDR3 DNA follows: TGTGCCAGCAGCTTCCAGGCAAGCGCGGGGAGGGATACGCAGTATTTT.

This chain uses TRBV9 with TRBJ2-1; 15 nucleotides align to TRBD2. The CDR3 sequence is 16 residues long. The junction had 4 bases not matched to a gene; V was cut back by 5 bases and J by 4 bases. The germline CDR1 and CDR2 sequences are SGDLS and YYNGEE. The CDR3 DNA reads as TGTGCCAGCAGTGGGACTAGCGGGAGGACTTACAATGAGCAGTTCTTC. This translates into CASSGTSGRTYNEQFF.

The gene calls are TRBV28 and TRBJ2-2; 8 bases agree with TRBD1. Trimming removed 5 bases from V and 6 bases from J; junction bases left unmatched: 11. In germline, CDR1 is MDHEN, CDR2 SYDVKM. The CDR3 length is 16 residues. CDR3 DNA: TGTGCCAGCAGTCCACACGGACAGGGTGTGGCCGGGGAGCTGTTTTTT. Translating it yields CASSPHGQGVAGELFF.

The chain combines TRBV5-6 with TRBJ1-2; D not resolved. This CDR3 spans 15 amino acids. The V gene's germline CDR1 is SGHDT and CDR2 YYEEEE. V shed 0 bases and J shed 0 bases, with 9 bases lying between them. The CDR3 DNA follows: TGTGCCAGCAGCTTGGGAGGCAGAACTAACTATGGCTACACCTTC. Its translation: CASSLGGRTNYGYTF.

This clone occurred a few times. In DNA, the CDR3 is TGTGCCAGCAGGGGGACTAGCGGGAGCCCAGATACGCAGTATTTT. Amino acids: CASRGTSGSPDTQYF. This chain links TRBV6-5 with TRBJ2-3; 14 nucleotides agree with TRBD2. J lost 4 bases, V lost 6 bases, and 3 bases had no gene match. Per the germline V gene, CDR1 is MNHEY and CDR2 is SVGAGI. CDR3 length equals 15 residues.

This rearrangement joins TRBV28 to TRBJ2-3; 7 positions agree with TRBD2. The CDR3 loop spans 15 amino acids. V was clipped by 5 bases and J by 6 bases; unmatched bases: 11. Germline CDR1 and CDR2: MDHEN and SYDVKM. The CDR3 region is CASSRSGAGADTQYF. The DNA for the CDR3 is TGTGCCAGCAGTCGCAGCGGGGCGGGAGCGGATACGCAGTATTTT.

The genes are TRBV5-1 and TRBJ1-3; D ambiguous. The CDR3 has 17 residues. Germline-derived CDR1 and CDR2 are SGHRS and YFSETQ. V was trimmed by 1 base and J by 0 bases, leaving 14 bases between them. The CDR3 DNA sequence: TGCGCCAGCAGCTTGAACTCAGCGGTTATCTCTGGAAACACCATATATTTT. This gives the protein CASSLNSAVISGNTIYF.

The J gene is TRBJ1-3, the V gene TRBV4-1; D is unresolved. Germline CDR1 MGHRA, CDR2 YSYEKL. V was shortened by 0 bases and J by 1 base, with 13 bases between the two germline ends. This CDR3 spans 17 amino acids. The CDR3, as DNA: TGCGCCAGCAGCCAAGAAGATCCTTTAGCGTCTGGAAACACCATATATTTT. Protein product: CASSQEDPLASGNTIYF.

The table lists this clone with a few counts. This chain joins TRBV19 and TRBJ1-3; D unclear. Per germline, CDR1 LNHDA and CDR2 SQIVND (reference sequence). CDR3 length: 16 residues. Trimming removed 4 bases at V and 0 bases at J, with 13 bases between. CDR3 DNA: TGTGCCAGTAGTACGACGTTGGGAGGCTCTGGAAACACCATATATTTT. This sequence encodes CASSTTLGGSGNTIYF. Supplemented by reference TRBV19 and TRBJ1-3, the full variable domain reads DGGITQSPKYLFRKEGQNVTLSCEQNLNHDAMYWYRQDPGQGLRLIYYSQIVNDFQKGDIAEGYSVSREKKESFPLTVTSAQKNPTAFYLCASSTTLGGSGNTIYFGEGSWLTVV.

This chain connects TRBV28 to TRBJ1-4, with 9 nucleotides matching TRBD1. The CDR3 loop spans 14 amino acids. Germline trimming cut 5 bases from V and 6 bases from J; bases unmatched to any gene: 4. CDR1 is MDHEN, CDR2 SYDVKM, per germline. CDR3 region: CASSEQGAYEKLFF. The DNA for the CDR3 is TGTGCCAGCAGTGAACAGGGGGCTTATGAAAAACTGTTTTTT.

This clone was counted once. The rearrangement joins TRBV11-3 to TRBJ2-1; 13 bases are shared with TRBD2. The junction had 0 bases not matched to a gene; V was cut back by 1 base and J by 6 bases. The CDR3 consists of 15 residues. Per germline, CDR1 SGHNT and CDR2 YENEEA. The CDR3 sequence: CASSLGTSGSNEQFF. DNA of the CDR3: TGTGCCAGCAGCTTAGGGACTAGCGGGAGCAATGAGCAGTTCTTC.

This chain connects TRBV24-1 to TRBJ2-2, with D possibly being TRBD1 (6 bases). The germline CDR1 and CDR2 sequences are KGHDR and SFDVKD. Trimming cost V 6 bases and J 6 bases, with 10 bases left between them. CDR3 length: 13 amino acids. CDR3 DNA: TGTGCCACCAGTCCCCAGGGGTCCGGGGAGCTGTTTTTT. Translating it yields CATSPQGSGELFF.

The chain is built from TRBV6-6 and TRBJ1-1; D remains ambiguous. The V gene's germline CDR1 is MNHNY and CDR2 SVGAGI (reference sequence). This CDR3 region has 15 residues. The ends were cut back, 1 base at V and 7 bases at J, with 16 bases in the middle. For the CDR3, the DNA is TGTGCCAGCAGTTACTATTACCAGGCCGTCCGTGAAGCTTTCTTT. Protein sequence: CASSYYYQAVREAFF.

The gene calls are TRBV30 and TRBJ1-5; 8 bases are shared with TRBD1. CDR1 GTSNPN and CDR2 SVGIG come from the germline V gene (reference sequence). Trimming removed 4 bases from V and 6 bases from J; junction bases left unmatched: 5. The CDR3 is 13 residues long. The CDR3 coding sequence is TGTGCCTGGAAGGGGACAGGAATTCAGCCCCAGCATTTT. Translated: CAWKGTGIQPQHF.

The chain carries TRBV7-8 and TRBJ2-1, with D maybe TRBD2 (6 bases). With 4 bases removed from V and 9 bases from J, the gap between germline ends came to 7 bases. CDR1 is SGHVS, CDR2 FQNEAQ, per germline. The CDR3 has 11 residues. The CDR3 DNA follows: TGTGCCAGCAGCTGGGGGGTTGAGCAGTTCTTC. Its protein is CASSWGVEQFF.

This clone was recorded a few times. The chain employs TRBV28 and TRBJ1-4; 7 bases match TRBD1. The CDR3 covers 16 residues. V trimming: 5 bases; J trimming: 5 bases; junction bases outside the gene matches: 11. CDR1 and CDR2 (germline): MDHEN, SYDVKM. CDR3: CASSPSPDRPNEKLFF. The CDR3 DNA follows: TGTGCCAGCAGTCCGAGCCCGGACAGGCCAAATGAAAAACTGTTTTTT.

The rearrangement uses TRBV6-5 and TRBJ2-3, with 9 nucleotides matching TRBD1. This CDR3 contains 15 residues. Germline CDR1 MNHEY, CDR2 SVGAGI. J lost 1 base, V lost 5 bases, and 4 bases had no gene match. The CDR3 reads CASSTDRGGTDTQYF. DNA of the CDR3: TGTGCCAGCAGTACCGACAGGGGGGGCACAGATACGCAGTATTTT.

There are a few counts of this clone. This chain links TRBV4-3 with TRBJ1-2; 9 bases align to TRBD1. The CDR3 is 18 residues long. Germline lookup yields CDR1 LGHNA and CDR2 YSLEER. Germline trimming cut 1 base from V and 5 bases from J; bases unmatched to any gene: 14. CDR3 nucleotide sequence: TGCGCCAGCAGCCAAGGGACAGTATCCGGGACAGGGTCTTATGGCTACACCTTC. This gives the protein CASSQGTVSGTGSYGYTF.

The chain's CDR3 is CASSFHRTSAVEQFF. In DNA form, the CDR3 reads TGTGCCAGCAGTTTTCATAGGACTAGCGCAGTAGAGCAGTTCTTC. This chain connects TRBV27 to TRBJ2-1; 9 bases fit TRBD2. Germline V gene lookup returns CDR1 MNHEY and CDR2 SMNVEV (reference sequence). This CDR3 spans 15 amino acids. With V trimmed by 3 bases and J by 10 bases, 10 bases remained unmatched.